Described below is a single TCR beta chain sequence and its context. The antigen is not known. Via MiXCR, TCRdb re-called the 5' RACE reads, giving one row per CDR3 protein. Altogether about 210,000 distinct CDR3 sequences are present, around 6.7% being singletons, with the ten largest covering roughly 1%. The data were obtained in a study of T cells after yellow fever vaccination. Findings and caveats of the study: Reappearing after the booster were most of the clones from primary vaccination (around 96% CD4, 88% CD8). A faster peak, day 5 versus 15, was reached by the weaker secondary response.

V was cut by 1 base and J by 4 bases, with 7 bases left in between. In germline, CDR1 is SGHTA, CDR2 FQGNSA. The CDR3 sequence is 13 residues long. The origin of this receptor is a man younger than 40 who received the YFV17D yellow fever vaccine. The chain joins TRBV7-2 to TRBJ1-2; weak D call: TRBD1 (5 bases). Material: CD4+ T cells sorted from PBMCs, obtained on the day of the yellow fever booster vaccination. The CDR3 sequence: CASSLVGGYGYTF. The CDR3 coding sequence is TGTGCCAGCAGCTTAGTGGGGGGCTATGGCTACACCTTC.